Presented here are 13 T cell receptor beta chains from one specimen sequenced in a study of human T cells and chemical hapten exposure. MiXCR, run by TCRdb on the RACE reads, gives a single entry per CDR3 protein. There are over 35,000 distinct CDR3 sequences in the sample; approximately 10% occur only once, and roughly 6.2% lies in the top ten. Indicated time point: pre-sensitization, week 0. Treatment meaning: therapeutic diphenylcyclopropenone sensitization with weekly scalp DPC. The sequences come from whole blood, collected in connection with sensitization to the hapten diphenylcyclopropenone (DPC). The receptor source for this set is a young man with alopecia areata. Some clones in this sample may be carry-over from other donors' samples.

There are many counts of this clonotype. This chain uses TRBV6-2 or TRBV6-3 with TRBJ2-1; 11 bases fit TRBD2. The CDR3 runs 19 residues. CDR1 and CDR2 from the germline V gene are MNHEY and SVGEGT. V gave up 8 bases and J gave up 0 bases; unmatched junction bases: 15. CDR3 region: CASFIAGGPQPLSYNEQFF. CDR3 DNA: TGTGCCAGCTTTATAGCGGGAGGGCCCCAGCCCCTCTCCTACAATGAGCAGTTCTTC.

This clonotype was found many times. The J gene is TRBJ2-7, the V gene TRBV6-6; D is undetermined. This CDR3 comprises 13 residues. The V and J ends lost 8 bases and 1 base respectively, with 12 bases between them. CDR1 and CDR2 from the germline V gene are MNHNY and SVGAGI (reference sequence). The CDR3 protein is CASGFPGSYEQYV. CDR3 bases: TGTGCCAGCGGATTTCCCGGATCCTACGAGCAGTACGTC.

At least ten counts were recorded for this clonotype. Its ends do not fully match the called genes, so a read error is possible. The chain employs TRBV7-2 and TRBJ2-5, with 8 bases fitting TRBD2. The CDR3 covers 15 residues. Germline V lookup: CDR1 SGHTA, CDR2 FQGNSA. CDR3 loop: CASSLAGIPQETQYF. CDR3 DNA: TGTGCCAGCAGTTTAGCGGGAATCCCCCAAGAGACCCAGTACTTC.

With respect to this clonotype: A single base separates this from a much larger clone, so it may be a read error. The chain is built from TRBV15 and TRBJ2-3, with a weak D call TRBD2 (6 bases). This CDR3 spans 16 amino acids. In germline, CDR1 is LNHNV, CDR2 YYDKDF (reference sequence). For the CDR3, the DNA is TGTGCCGCCAGCAGAGATGGGGGGTTGGGCACAGATACGCAGTATTTT. Protein product: CAASRDGGLGTDTQYF.

The J gene is TRBJ2-7, the V gene TRBV28; D gene ambiguous. Germline values: CDR1 MDHEN, CDR2 SYDVKM. The CDR3 extends over 12 amino acids. V lost 6 bases to trimming and J lost 2 bases, with 8 bases between them. Here the CDR3 reads CASRNPPYEQYF. The CDR3 DNA reads as TGTGCCAGCAGAAACCCACCCTACGAGCAGTACTTC.

The table lists this clonotype with many counts. The chain has TRBV4-1 and TRBJ2-4; D is ambiguous. The V gene's germline CDR1 is MGHRA and CDR2 YSYEKL. The CDR3 contains 16 residues. Trimming removed 0 bases at V and 2 bases at J, with 11 bases between. In nucleotides, the CDR3 is TGCGCCAGCAGCCAAGACTTAGTCGGGCCCAAAAACATTCAGTACTTC. It yields the protein CASSQDLVGPKNIQYF.

This clonotype was seen more than once but under ten times. The chain employs TRBV28 and TRBJ1-3; 9 bases match TRBD1. The V gene end was trimmed by 5 bases and the J gene end by 0 bases; junction bases not matched to a gene: 8. The germline CDR1 and CDR2 sequences are MDHEN and SYDVKM. The CDR3 runs to 17 residues. In DNA, the CDR3 is TGTGCCAGCAGTCCTTGGGACAGGGACCTCTCTGGAAACACCATATATTTT. Its translation: CASSPWDRDLSGNTIYF.

This clonotype was seen at least ten times. The CDR3 protein is CASSPWAGEETQYF. The CDR3 DNA reads as TGTGCCAGCAGCCCCTGGGCTGGAGAAGAGACCCAGTACTTC. This sequence joins TRBV7-9 and TRBJ2-5; D gene ambiguous. The germline V and J ends were trimmed by 5 bases and 3 bases, with 13 bases remaining between them. CDR3 length: 14 amino acids. Germline lookup yields CDR1 SEHNR and CDR2 FQNEAQ (reference sequence). The full variable domain, with the rest looked up from reference TRBV7-9 and TRBJ2-5, is DTGVSQNPRHKITKRGQNVTFRCDPISEHNRLYWYRQTLGQGPEFLTYFQNEAQLEKSRLLSDRFSAERPKGSFSTLEIQRTEQGDSAMYLCASSPWAGEETQYFGPGTRLLVL.

This clonotype came up many times. This chain uses TRBV11-2 with TRBJ1-6; D is ambiguous. The CDR3 consists of 14 residues. V was cut by 4 bases and J by 9 bases, with 13 bases left in between. Germline assignment: CDR1 SGHAT and CDR2 FQNNGV. CDR3 residues: CASSWTPRGSPLHF. In nucleotides, the CDR3 is TGTGCCAGCAGCTGGACGCCGCGGGGTTCACCCCTCCACTTT.

This chain uses TRBV6-6 with TRBJ2-7, with D possibly matching TRBD1 (6 bases). The CDR3 has 15 residues. Trimming pared 0 bases from V and 6 bases from J, leaving 15 bases between. Germline CDR1 reads MNHNY; CDR2 reads SVGAGI (reference sequence). CDR3 region: CASSYSKTGPLEQYF. The CDR3 nucleotides read TGTGCCAGCAGTTACTCGAAGACAGGCCCCCTCGAGCAGTACTTC.

This clonotype has ten or more counts. The rearrangement uses TRBV7-3 and TRBJ2-3; 16 bases are a match to TRBD2. Germline CDR1 reads SGHTA; CDR2 reads FQGTGA. The CDR3 sequence is 21 residues long. V shed 5 bases and J 4 bases; nucleotides not matched to a gene: 18. CDR3 sequence: CASSVYGPGLAGGPGSDTQYF. For the CDR3, the DNA is TGTGCCAGCAGCGTTTATGGCCCGGGACTAGCGGGAGGGCCTGGGTCAGATACGCAGTATTTT.

The table lists this clonotype with a count of one. The chain joins TRBV11-3 to TRBJ2-1; 8 nucleotides agree with TRBD2. V lost 5 bases, J lost 8 bases, and 8 bases stayed unmatched. Germline CDR1 SGHNT, CDR2 YENEEA. The CDR3 is 14 residues long. CDR3 in DNA: TGTGCCAGCAGCCCCCGGACTAGCAGGGATGAGCAGTTCTTC. Its translation: CASSPRTSRDEQFF.

This clonotype was counted at least ten times. The rearrangement links TRBV27 to TRBJ1-1, with a possible D match to TRBD1 (5 bases). This CDR3 is built from 14 residues. V was shortened by 6 bases and J by 5 bases, with 16 bases between the two germline ends. CDR1 is MNHEY, CDR2 SMNVEV, per germline (reference sequence). Here the CDR3 reads CASSRDPLGTEAFF. The CDR3 DNA sequence: TGTGCCAGCAGCAGGGACCCACTCGGGACTGAAGCTTTCTTT.